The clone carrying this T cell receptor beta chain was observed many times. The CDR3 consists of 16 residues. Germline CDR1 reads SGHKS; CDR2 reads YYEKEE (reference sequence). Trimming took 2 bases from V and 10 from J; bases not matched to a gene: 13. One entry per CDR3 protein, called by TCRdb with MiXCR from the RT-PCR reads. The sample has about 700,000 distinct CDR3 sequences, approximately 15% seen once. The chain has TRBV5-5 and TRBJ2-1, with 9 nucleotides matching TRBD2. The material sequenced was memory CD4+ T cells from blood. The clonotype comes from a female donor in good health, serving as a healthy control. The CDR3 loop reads CASSFGSGGPVGEQFF. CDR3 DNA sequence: TGTGCCAGCAGCTTTGGGAGCGGGGGGCCTGTGGGCGAGCAGTTCTTC.